The next 14 T cell receptor beta chains were all read from a single sample in a study of CD8+CD57+ T cells in acquired aplastic anemia. Profiling of TCR beta VDJ combinations and CDR3 sequences used genomic DNA as template. TCRdb analysed the reads with MiXCR anew, one entry per CDR3 protein. There are over 100,000 distinct CDR3 sequences in the sample; 40% to 45% occur only once, and under 9% lies in the top ten. Sequenced: sorted CD4+, CD8+, or CD8+CD57+ T cells (not recorded which) from PBMCs. Source of these receptors: a human donor in good health, serving as a control.

This clonotype was detected many times. The chain has TRBV3-1 and TRBJ2-1; 7 positions match TRBD1. The germline CDR1 and CDR2 sequences are LGHDT and YNNKEL (reference sequence). V dropped 4 bases and J dropped 3; count of bases not matched to a gene: 6. There are 15 residues in the CDR3. Here the CDR3 DNA reads TGTGCCAGCAGCCGATGGGACAGCCTCTACAATGAGCAGTTCTTC. Its translation is CASSRWDSLYNEQFF.

The rearrangement links TRBV9 to TRBJ1-3; unclear D gene. V was trimmed by 2 bases and J by 0 bases, leaving 6 bases between them. The CDR3 is made up of 14 amino acids. Germline assignment: CDR1 SGDLS and CDR2 YYNGEE. This chain's CDR3 is CASSVWGSGNTIYF. For the CDR3, the DNA is TGTGCCAGCAGCGTCTGGGGCTCTGGAAACACCATATATTTT.

This chain connects TRBV2 to TRBJ2-7; D not certain. Deletions cut 8 bases from V and 7 bases from J, with 15 bases between. The length of the CDR3 is 12 residues. CDR1 is SNHLY, CDR2 FYNNEI, per germline. CDR3 residues: CASLEPVGEQYF. CDR3 in DNA: TGTGCCAGCCTGGAACCAGTGGGTGAGCAGTACTTC. Combining the CDR3 with reference TRBV2 and TRBJ2-7 gives the whole variable domain EPEVTQTPSHQVTQMGQEVILRCVPISNHLYFYWYRQILGQKVEFLVSFYNNEISEKSEIFDDQFSVERPDGSNFTLKIRSTKLEDSAMYFCASLEPVGEQYFGPGTRLTVT.

This rearrangement joins TRBV10-2 to TRBJ1-2; D is ambiguous. Germline CDR1 WSHSY, CDR2 SAAADI. The CDR3 totals 13 residues. Deletions cut 0 bases from V and 8 bases from J, with 10 bases between. The CDR3 coding sequence is TGCGCCAGCAGTGAGTCAAGGACCGGAGGCTACACCTTC. Translation gives CASSESRTGGYTF.

This clonotype was counted at least ten times. The genes are TRBV10-3 and TRBJ1-1, with D perhaps TRBD1 (6 bases). The V gene's germline CDR1 is ENHRY and CDR2 SYGVKD. There are 15 residues in the CDR3. The V end lost 10 bases, the J end lost 1 base, and 19 bases lay between the germline ends. The CDR3 DNA reads as TGTGCCACCGTCCCCGGACAGTTCAGGAACACTGAAGCTTTCTTT. Amino acid sequence: CATVPGQFRNTEAFF.

The table lists this clonotype with many counts. The CDR3 here is CASKPWGTDTQYF. In DNA form, the CDR3 reads TGTGCTAGCAAACCTTGGGGCACAGATACGCAGTATTTT. V usage is TRBV12-5 and J usage is TRBJ2-3, with no clear D. Between the trimmed V and J ends, which lost 9 bases and 1 base, there was a span of 11 bases. The germline V gene has CDR1 LGHNT and CDR2 FRNRAP. This CDR3 contains 13 residues.

Of note for this clonotype: This may be a read error, as it is one base from a much larger clone. The chain is built from TRBV5-1 and TRBJ2-7; possibly TRBD2 for D (5 bases). V was shortened by 0 bases and J by 3 bases, with 10 bases between the two germline ends. The CDR3 sequence is 14 residues long. Per germline, CDR1 SGHRS and CDR2 YFSETQ. The CDR3 loop reads CASSLDRGFYEQYF. The CDR3 DNA sequence: TGCGCCAGCAGCTTGGACCGGGGATTCTACGAGCAGTACTTC.

This clonotype was detected many times. The chain is built from TRBV19 and TRBJ2-5; D possibly uses TRBD1 or TRBD2 (5 bases each). The CDR3 sequence is 15 residues long. Germline CDR1 reads LNHDA; CDR2 reads SQIVND (reference sequence). V was cut by 5 bases and J by 0 bases, with 13 bases left in between. The DNA of the CDR3 is TGTGCCAGTAGTTCCCTAGGGGAGTACCAAGAGACCCAGTACTTC. As protein: CASSSLGEYQETQYF.

This chain connects TRBV19 to TRBJ1-4; tentatively, D is TRBD1 (5 bases). CDR3 length: 15 residues. CDR1 is LNHDA and CDR2 is SQIVND in the germline V gene (reference sequence). V was clipped by 2 bases and J by 8 bases, with 15 bases between them. DNA of the CDR3: TGTGCCAGTAGTATAAGGAGGGGCGGTGGAGAAAAACTGTTTTTT. Protein product: CASSIRRGGGEKLFF.

The chain uses TRBV20-1 and TRBJ2-1, with 11 bases lining up with TRBD2. The germline CDR1 and CDR2 sequences are DFQATT and SNEGSKA (reference sequence). The CDR3 spans 13 residues. CDR3 DNA: TGCAGCCAGACTAGCGGGGATTACAATGAGCAGTTCTTC. Residues: CSQTSGDYNEQFF.

This clonotype occurred many times. The gene calls are TRBV24-1 and TRBJ1-1; D perhaps matches TRBD1 (5 bases). V was trimmed by 4 bases and J by 10 bases, leaving 15 bases between them. The CDR3 loop spans 13 amino acids. The V gene's germline CDR1 is KGHDR and CDR2 SFDVKD. The CDR3 nucleotides are TGTGCCACCAGTGACCCCCTGGGGGGGAGAGCTTTCTTT. It translates to CATSDPLGGRAFF.

V gene TRBV24-1 combines with J gene TRBJ1-1; D is unresolved. Trimming shortened V by 4 bases and J by 6 bases, and 5 bases separated the two germline ends. The CDR3 loop spans 11 amino acids. The germline V gene has CDR1 KGHDR and CDR2 SFDVKD. The CDR3 is CATSDTSEAFF. In DNA, the CDR3 is TGTGCCACCAGTGACACGTCTGAAGCTTTCTTT.

Comment on this clonotype: At one end, the junction sequence differs from germline, possibly due to a read error. The rearrangement uses TRBV10-3 and TRBJ1-4; 8 bases map to TRBD1. Per the germline V gene, CDR1 is ENHRY and CDR2 is SYGVKD. This CDR3 has 13 residues. The CDR3 loop reads CAAGQGRDERLFF. The CDR3 nucleotides are TGTGCCGCCGGACAGGGACGAGATGAAAGACTGTTTTTT.

The sample holds many counts of this clonotype. J is TRBJ1-1 and V is TRBV19; D gene ambiguous. Germline CDR1 reads LNHDA; CDR2 reads SQIVND (reference sequence). Trimming took 8 bases from V and 0 from J, leaving 7 bases between them. This CDR3 has 12 amino acids. The CDR3 DNA is TGTGCCAGTTCATTCTTGAACACTGAAGCTTTCTTT. The encoded protein is CASSFLNTEAFF.